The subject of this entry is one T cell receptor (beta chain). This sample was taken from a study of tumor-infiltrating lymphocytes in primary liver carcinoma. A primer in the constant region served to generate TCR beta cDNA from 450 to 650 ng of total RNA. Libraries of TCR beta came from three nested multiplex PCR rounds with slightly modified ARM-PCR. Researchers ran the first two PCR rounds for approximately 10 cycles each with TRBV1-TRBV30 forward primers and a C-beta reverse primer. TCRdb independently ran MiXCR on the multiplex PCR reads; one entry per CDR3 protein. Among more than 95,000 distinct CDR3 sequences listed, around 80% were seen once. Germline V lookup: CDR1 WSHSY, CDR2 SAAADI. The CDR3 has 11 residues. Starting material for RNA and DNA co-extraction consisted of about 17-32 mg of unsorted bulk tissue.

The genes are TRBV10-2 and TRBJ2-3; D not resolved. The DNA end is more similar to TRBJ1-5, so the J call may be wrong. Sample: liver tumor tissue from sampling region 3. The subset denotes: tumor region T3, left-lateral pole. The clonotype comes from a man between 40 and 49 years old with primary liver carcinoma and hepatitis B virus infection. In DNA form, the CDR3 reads TGCGCCAGCAGTCGCACAGATACACAGCATTTT. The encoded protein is CASSRTDTQHF.